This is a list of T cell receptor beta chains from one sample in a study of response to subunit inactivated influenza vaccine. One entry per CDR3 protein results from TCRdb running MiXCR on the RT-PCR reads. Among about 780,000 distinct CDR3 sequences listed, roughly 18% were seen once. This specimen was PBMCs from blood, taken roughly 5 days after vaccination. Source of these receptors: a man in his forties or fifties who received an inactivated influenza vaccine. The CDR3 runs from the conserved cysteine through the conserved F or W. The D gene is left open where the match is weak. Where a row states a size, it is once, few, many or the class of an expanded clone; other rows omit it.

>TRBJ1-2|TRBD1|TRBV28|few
TGTGCCAGCAGTTTATTTGCAGGGGGCGCCCCTGGCTACACCTTC
CASSLFAGGAPGYTF
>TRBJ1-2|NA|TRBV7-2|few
TGTGCCAGCAGCCTTCGGGGAGAACCCATGGATGGCTACACCTTC
CASSLRGEPMDGYTF
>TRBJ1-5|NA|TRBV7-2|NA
TGTGCCAGCAGCACAACACAGGGCAATCAGCCCCAGCATTTT
CASSTTQGNQPQHF
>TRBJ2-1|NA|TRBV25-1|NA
TGTGCCAGTAGGGGGTGGGATGAGCAGTTCTTC
CASRGWDEQFF
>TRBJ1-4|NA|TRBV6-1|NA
TGTGCCACCAACCCCTCTGCGTCCAGGCGGCCTGAAAAACTGTTTTTT
CATNPSASRRPEKLFF
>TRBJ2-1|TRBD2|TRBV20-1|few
TGCAGTGCTAGAGATTCCGGGACTAGCGGGAGACGTGAGCAGTTCTTC
CSARDSGTSGRREQFF
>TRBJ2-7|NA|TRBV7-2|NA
TGTGCCAGCAGCTTAGGGTCCAGGGTATCGTACGAGCAGTACTTC
CASSLGSRVSYEQYF
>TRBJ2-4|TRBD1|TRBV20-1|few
TGCAGTGCTAGGAGCGGGACAGGGGGCAACATTCAGTACTTC
CSARSGTGGNIQYF
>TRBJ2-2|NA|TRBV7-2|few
TGTGCCAGCAGCTCAATGTACACCGGGGAGCTGTTTTTT
CASSSMYTGELFF
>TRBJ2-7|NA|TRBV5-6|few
TGTGCCAGCAGCCAGTCCCCTAGACCATACGAGCAGTACTTC
CASSQSPRPYEQYF
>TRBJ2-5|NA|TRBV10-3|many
TGTGCCATCAGTGGTCAAGGAGAGACCCAGTACTTC
CAISGQGETQYF
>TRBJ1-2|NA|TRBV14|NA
TGTGCCAGCTCAGACAGGAGGAACTATGGCTACACCTTC
CASSDRRNYGYTF
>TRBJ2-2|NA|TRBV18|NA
TGTGCCAGCTCACCGCGGGACGGGAGACCCACTCGCACCGGGGAGCTGTTTTTT
CASSPRDGRPTRTGELFF
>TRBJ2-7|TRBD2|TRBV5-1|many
TGCGCCAGCAGCCTCTTCAGCGGGAGGGCCTACGAGCAGTACTTC
CASSLFSGRAYEQYF
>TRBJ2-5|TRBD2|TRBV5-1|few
TGCGCCAGCAGCTTGGCCGGGACTAGCGGTAAAGAGACCCAGTACTTC
CASSLAGTSGKETQYF
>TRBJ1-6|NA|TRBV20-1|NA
TGCAGTGCTAGAGAGCAGGGTTTTAATTCACCCCTCCACTTT
CSAREQGFNSPLHF
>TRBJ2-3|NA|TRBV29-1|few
TGCAGCGTCGCCAGGGGGAGGGCAGATACGCAGTATTTT
CSVARGRADTQYF
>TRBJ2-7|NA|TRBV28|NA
TGTGCCAGCAGTTTTTTTCTTCGGGACCCGCCTTACGAGCAGTACTTC
CASSFFLRDPPYEQYF
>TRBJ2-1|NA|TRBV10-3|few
TGTGCCATCAAACTAGACCTCTACAATGAGCAGTTCTTC
CAIKLDLYNEQFF
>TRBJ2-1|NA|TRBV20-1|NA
TGCAGTGCTAGAGATGTCCGGGGAACTTCAAATTACAATGAGCAGTTCTTC
CSARDVRGTSNYNEQFF
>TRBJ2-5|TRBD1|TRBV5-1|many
TGCGCCAGCAGCACGGACAGGGGAGAGACCCAGTACTTC
CASSTDRGETQYF
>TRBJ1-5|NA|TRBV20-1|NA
TGCAGTGCTAGTGACGGATTCAATCAGCCCCAGCATTTT
CSASDGFNQPQHF
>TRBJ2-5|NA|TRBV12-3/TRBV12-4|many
TGTGCCAGCAGTTCTACCCGGGACATCCAAGAGACCCAGTACTTC
CASSSTRDIQETQYF
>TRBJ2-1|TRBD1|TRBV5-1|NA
TGCGCCAGCTTCCGGGACAGGGAGGGCAATGAGCAGTTCTTC
CASFRDREGNEQFF
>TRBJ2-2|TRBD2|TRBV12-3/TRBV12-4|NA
TGTGCCAGCAGTCCGGGGGGGCCCACCGGGGAGCTGTTTTTT
CASSPGGPTGELFF
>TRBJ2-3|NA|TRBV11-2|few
TGTGCCAGCAGACCCGGGACTAGCACAGATACGCAGTATTTT
CASRPGTSTDTQYF
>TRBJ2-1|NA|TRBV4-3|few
TGCGCCAGCAGCCAAGTCTCGCGGAGCTACAATGAGCAGTTCTTC
CASSQVSRSYNEQFF
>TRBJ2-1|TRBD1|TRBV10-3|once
TGTGCCACGGAGAGACAGGGGGCCGATGAGCAGTTCTTC
CATERQGADEQFF
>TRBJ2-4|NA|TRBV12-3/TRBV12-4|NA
TGTGCCAGCAGTTCGACAGCGGGAGCCAAAAACATTCAGTACTTC
CASSSTAGAKNIQYF
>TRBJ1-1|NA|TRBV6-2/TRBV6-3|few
TGTGCCAGCAGTCCCTTTGGGAACACTGAAGCTTTCTTT
CASSPFGNTEAFF
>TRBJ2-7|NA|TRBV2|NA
TGTGCCAGCAGTGCGTCAGGGGTTTCTTCCTACGAGCAGTACTTC
CASSASGVSSYEQYF
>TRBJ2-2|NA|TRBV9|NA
TGTGCCAGCAGCGTAGCTACGCGGGTTGGCACCGGGGAGCTGTTTTTT
CASSVATRVGTGELFF
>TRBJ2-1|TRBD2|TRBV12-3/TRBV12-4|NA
TGTGCCAGCAGTCTCCGGGGGGTAGCGGGTCCAAGGGGGCAGTTCTTC
CASSLRGVAGPRGQFF
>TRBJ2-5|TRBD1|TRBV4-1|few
TGCGCCAGCAGTCGCTCCATTTACACAGGGGGCCAAGAGACCCAGTACTTC
CASSRSIYTGGQETQYF
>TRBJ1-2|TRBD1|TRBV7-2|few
TGTGCCAGCAGCGCGCGGACAGGGATCCTAGGAGGCTACACCTTC
CASSARTGILGGYTF
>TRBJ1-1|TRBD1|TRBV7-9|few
TGTGCCAGCAGCTTAGCGGGACAGGGTGGGACTGAAGCTTTCTTT
CASSLAGQGGTEAFF
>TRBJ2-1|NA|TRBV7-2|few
TGTGCCAGCAGCTACACTAGAATCGGTGAGCAGTTCTTC
CASSYTRIGEQFF
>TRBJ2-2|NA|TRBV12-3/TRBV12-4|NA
TGTGCCAGCCTGGGGGGACAGAGGGTAATCGGGGAGCTGTTTTTT
CASLGGQRVIGELFF
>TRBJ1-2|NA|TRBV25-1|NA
TGTGCCAGCAGTGTGCGAGGCCCCGAGGACTATGGCTACACCTTC
CASSVRGPEDYGYTF
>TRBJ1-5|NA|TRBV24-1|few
TGTGCCACCAGTGATTTGCGGCAGGATCGGCCCCAGCATTTT
CATSDLRQDRPQHF
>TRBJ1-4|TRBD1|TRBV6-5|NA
TGTGCCAGCAGTGTACTACAGGGGGCTGGGGAAAAACTGTTTTTT
CASSVLQGAGEKLFF
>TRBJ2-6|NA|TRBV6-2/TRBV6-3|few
TGTGCCAGCACAAGGGACTCTGGGGCCAACGTCCTGACTTTC
CASTRDSGANVLTF
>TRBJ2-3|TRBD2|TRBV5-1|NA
TGCGCCAGCAGCCTGACCGGGAGGGGAAACACAGATACGCAGTATTTT
CASSLTGRGNTDTQYF
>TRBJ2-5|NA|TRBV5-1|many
TGCGCCAGCAGCGGTGGGACCGACCAAGAGACCCAGTACTTC
CASSGGTDQETQYF
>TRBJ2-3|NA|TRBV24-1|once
TGTGCCACTGAGGCAGATACGCAGTATTTT
CATEADTQYF
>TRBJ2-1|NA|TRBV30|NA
TGTGCCTGGAGTGTACGGCGCGGCCGGGCCATTGAGCAGTTCTTC
CAWSVRRGRAIEQFF
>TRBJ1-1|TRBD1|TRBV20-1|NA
TGCAGTGCTACGCCACAGGGGCCGAACACTGAAGCTTTCTTT
CSATPQGPNTEAFF
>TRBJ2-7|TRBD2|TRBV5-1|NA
TGCGCCAGCAGCCCCCATCTAGCGGGAGGCTCCTACGAGCAGTACTTC
CASSPHLAGGSYEQYF
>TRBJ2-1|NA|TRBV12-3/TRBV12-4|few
TGTGCCAGCAGCCTCGGGGAGAAGATCGATGAGCAGTTCTTC
CASSLGEKIDEQFF
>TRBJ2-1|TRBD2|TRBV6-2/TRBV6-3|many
TGTGCCAGCAGCCCCTTGAGAGCGGGGGGTCGTCATGAGCAGTTCTTC
CASSPLRAGGRHEQFF